The 10 T cell receptor beta chains listed next were all sequenced from one sample in a study of response to subunit inactivated influenza vaccine. TCRdb ran MiXCR on the RT-PCR reads and lists one entry per CDR3 protein. The sample yields 610,000 or so distinct CDR3 sequences, 12% to 15% seen once. Sequenced material: PBMCs from blood, taken about 12 days after vaccination. These receptors all stem from a man aged 45-60 years who received an inactivated influenza vaccine.

V usage is TRBV12-3 or TRBV12-4 and J usage is TRBJ1-5, with a weak D call TRBD1 (6 bases). CDR3 length equals 17 residues. Trimming removed 4 bases at V and 0 bases at J, with 16 bases between. Written as DNA, the CDR3 is TGTGCCAGCAGTTCAGAACAGGGCTTCTATAGCAATCAGCCCCAGCATTTT. Residues: CASSSEQGFYSNQPQHF.

A few counts support this clonotype. The V gene is TRBV11-2, the J gene TRBJ1-1; D possibly corresponds to TRBD1 (5 bases). Germline CDR1 and CDR2: SGHAT and FQNNGV. V was pared by 4 bases and J by 10 bases, with 16 bases between. The CDR3 is 13 amino acids. The CDR3 DNA reads TGTGCCAGCAGCTCCAGGGACCGGCAGGGAGCTTTCTTT. Its protein is CASSSRDRQGAFF. Supplemented by reference TRBV11-2 and TRBJ1-1, the full variable domain reads EAGVAQSPRYKIIEKRQSVAFWCNPISGHATLYWYQQILGQGPKLLIQFQNNGVVDDSQLPKDRFSAERLKGVDSTLKIQPAKLEDSAVYLCASSSRDRQGAFFGQGTRLTVV.

This clonotype was seen ten or more times. The rearrangement links TRBV20-1 to TRBJ2-2, with 7 positions matching TRBD1. The CDR3 is 15 amino acids. CDR1 and CDR2 from the germline V gene are DFQATT and SNEGSKA (reference sequence). V trimming: 3 bases; J trimming: 5 bases; junction bases outside the gene matches: 9. The CDR3 region has the DNA TGCAGTGCTAGGGGGACAGTGAGGCGGACCGGGGAGCTGTTTTTT. Protein: CSARGTVRRTGELFF.

This clonotype came up a few times. The chain combines TRBV7-9 with TRBJ2-5; TRBD2 matches 9 bases. The CDR3 contains 15 residues. V trimming: 5 bases; J trimming: 5 bases; junction bases outside the gene matches: 9. Germline lookup yields CDR1 SEHNR and CDR2 FQNEAQ (reference sequence). The CDR3, as DNA: TGTGCCAGCAGCCCTCGTCGCGGGGGGGGTGAGACCCAGTACTTC. Translating it yields CASSPRRGGGETQYF.

V and J are TRBV10-3 and TRBJ2-7; D is possibly TRBD2 (7 bases). Germline lookup yields CDR1 ENHRY and CDR2 SYGVKD. The CDR3 is made up of 13 amino acids. The V end was cut by 10 bases, the J end by 4 bases, with 17 bases between. The CDR3 bases are TGTGCCACCCAGCGGGGAGGGGGGTACGAGCAGTACTTC. Its translation: CATQRGGGYEQYF.

V is TRBV28 and J is TRBJ2-7, with D perhaps TRBD1 (5 bases). CDR1 and CDR2 from the germline V gene are MDHEN and SYDVKM. The CDR3 runs to 15 residues. Trimming took 3 bases from V and 6 from J, leaving 18 bases between them. The CDR3 protein is CASSLGRVTGGEQYF. CDR3 DNA sequence: TGTGCCAGCAGTTTGGGCAGGGTTACGGGTGGCGAGCAGTACTTC.

This clonotype was seen a handful of times. The J gene is TRBJ2-1, the V gene TRBV2; TRBD2 aligns across 8 bases. Trimming took 6 bases from V and 9 from J; bases not matched to a gene: 7. Germline-derived CDR1 and CDR2 are SNHLY and FYNNEI. CDR3 length: 13 amino acids. This chain's CDR3 is CASRQAGVGEQFF. The CDR3 bases are TGTGCCAGCAGACAAGCGGGAGTGGGTGAGCAGTTCTTC.

This clonotype was observed at least ten times. CDR3: CASSYGGQGAYEKLFF. The DNA of the CDR3 is TGTGCCAGCAGTTACGGCGGACAGGGGGCCTATGAAAAACTGTTTTTT. The rearrangement joins TRBV6-5 to TRBJ1-4; 11 positions match TRBD1. The V gene's germline CDR1 is MNHEY and CDR2 SVGAGI. Losses at the gene ends were 2 bases for V and 6 bases for J; bases not matched to a gene: 5. There are 16 residues in the CDR3.

The table lists this clonotype with a few counts. In nucleotides, the CDR3 is TGCAGTGCCGCCGCGGTGCTCACAGATACGCAGTATTTT. The encoded protein is CSAAAVLTDTQYF. The V call is TRBV20-1, the J call TRBJ2-3; D not resolved. The germline V gene has CDR1 DFQATT and CDR2 SNEGSKA (reference sequence). Trimming removed 6 bases at V and 2 bases at J, with 12 bases between. This CDR3 region has 13 residues.

The gene calls are TRBV9 and TRBJ1-3; no firm D call. V was trimmed by 6 bases and J by 0 bases, leaving 10 bases between them. Germline-derived CDR1 and CDR2 are SGDLS and YYNGEE. The CDR3 sequence is 14 residues long. CDR3 in amino acids: CASKVGLSGNTIYF. The CDR3 coding sequence is TGTGCCAGCAAGGTCGGACTCTCTGGAAACACCATATATTTT.